The present TCR beta chain was sequenced within a study of shared clonotypes between healthy human individuals. Cells designated naive CD8 were CD45RO-negative and were positively selected for CCR7, with terminally differentiated effector memory CD45RA+ cells excluded. Trimming took 10 bases from V and 6 from J, leaving 10 bases between them. This CDR3 comprises 11 residues. Germline V gene lookup returns CDR1 ENHRY and CDR2 SYGVKD. Sequencing was performed with immunoSEQ multiplex PCR; in TCRdb, only in-frame clones are kept and a portion is missing. The sample carries roughly 810,000 clones, roughly 96% recorded once.

The TCR comes from a man aged 30 to 39 in good health. Source material: naive CD8+ T cells sorted from blood. The rearrangement uses TRBV10-3 and TRBJ2-1; possibly TRBD2 for D (6 bases). The CDR3 loop is CATGGSNEQFF. As DNA, the CDR3 is TGTGCCACCGGGGGAAGCAATGAGCAGTTCTTC.